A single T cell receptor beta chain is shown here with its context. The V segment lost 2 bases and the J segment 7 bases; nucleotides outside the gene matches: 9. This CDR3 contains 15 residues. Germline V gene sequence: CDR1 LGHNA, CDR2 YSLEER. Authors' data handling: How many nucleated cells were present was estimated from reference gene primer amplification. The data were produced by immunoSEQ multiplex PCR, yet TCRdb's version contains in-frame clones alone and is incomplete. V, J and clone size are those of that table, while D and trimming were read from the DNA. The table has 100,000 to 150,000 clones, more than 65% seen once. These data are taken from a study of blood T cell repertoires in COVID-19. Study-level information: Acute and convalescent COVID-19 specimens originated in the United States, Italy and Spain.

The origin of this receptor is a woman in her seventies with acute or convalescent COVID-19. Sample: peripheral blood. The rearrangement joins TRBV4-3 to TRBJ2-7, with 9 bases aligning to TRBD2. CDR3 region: CASSQYSGGLAEQYF. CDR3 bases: TGCGCCAGCAGCCAATATAGCGGGGGTCTGGCTGAGCAGTACTTC.